The clone carrying this T cell receptor beta chain was counted a few times. These data come from a study of T cell changes during pregnancy in multiple sclerosis. Losses at the gene ends were 6 bases for V and 4 bases for J; bases not matched to a gene: 7. The CDR3 sequence is 15 residues long. From germline, CDR1 is LNHDA and CDR2 SQIVND (reference sequence). The repertoire was sequenced with immunoSEQ multiplex PCR; TCRdb's copy has only in-frame clones and lacks some. The table has 30,000 to 45,000 clones, 80% to 95% seen once. Sample: CD8+ T cells from peripheral blood mononuclear cells, taken after pregnancy. The receptor comes from a female donor with multiple sclerosis, enrolled in a pregnancy study. The V and J genes are TRBV19 and TRBJ1-5; 9 bases match TRBD1. The CDR3 loop reads CASSMTGGRNQPQHF. The CDR3 nucleotides read TGTGCCAGTAGCATGACAGGGGGGAGGAATCAGCCCCAGCATTTT. Full variable domain (missing parts from reference TRBV19 and TRBJ1-5): DGGITQSPKYLFRKEGQNVTLSCEQNLNHDAMYWYRQDPGQGLRLIYYSQIVNDFQKGDIAEGYSVSREKKESFPLTVTSAQKNPTAFYLCASSMTGGRNQPQHFGDGTRLSIL.